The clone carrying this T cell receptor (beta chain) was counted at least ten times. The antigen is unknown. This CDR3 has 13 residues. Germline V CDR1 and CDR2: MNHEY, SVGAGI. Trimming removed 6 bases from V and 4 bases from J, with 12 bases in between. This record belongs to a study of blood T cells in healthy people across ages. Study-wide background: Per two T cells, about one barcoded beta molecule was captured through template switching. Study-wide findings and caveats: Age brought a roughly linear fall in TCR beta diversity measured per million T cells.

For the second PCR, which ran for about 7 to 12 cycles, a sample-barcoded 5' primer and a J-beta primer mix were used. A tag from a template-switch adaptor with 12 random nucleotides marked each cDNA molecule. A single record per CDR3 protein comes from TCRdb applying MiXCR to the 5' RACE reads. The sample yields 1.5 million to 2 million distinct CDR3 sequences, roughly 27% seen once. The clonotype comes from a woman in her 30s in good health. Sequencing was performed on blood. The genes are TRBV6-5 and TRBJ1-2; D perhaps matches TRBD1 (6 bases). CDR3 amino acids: CASRRTETYGYTF. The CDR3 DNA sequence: TGTGCCAGCAGACGGACAGAAACCTATGGCTACACCTTC.